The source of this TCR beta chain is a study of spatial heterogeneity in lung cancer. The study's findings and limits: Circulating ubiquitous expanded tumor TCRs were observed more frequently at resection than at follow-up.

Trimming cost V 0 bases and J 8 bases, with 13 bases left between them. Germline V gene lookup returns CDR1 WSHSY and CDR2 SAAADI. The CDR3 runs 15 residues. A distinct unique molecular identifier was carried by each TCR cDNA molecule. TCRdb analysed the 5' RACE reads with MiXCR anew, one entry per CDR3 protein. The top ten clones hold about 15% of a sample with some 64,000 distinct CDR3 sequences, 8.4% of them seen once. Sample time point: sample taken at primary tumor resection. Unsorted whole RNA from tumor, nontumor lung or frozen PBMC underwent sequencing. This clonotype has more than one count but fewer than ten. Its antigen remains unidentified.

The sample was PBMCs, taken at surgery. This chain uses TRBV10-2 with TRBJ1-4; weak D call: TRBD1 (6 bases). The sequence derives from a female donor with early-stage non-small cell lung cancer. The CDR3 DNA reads TGCGCCAGCAGTGAGTCGGCGGGGGCAGGAGAAAAACTGTTTTTT. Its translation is CASSESAGAGEKLFF.